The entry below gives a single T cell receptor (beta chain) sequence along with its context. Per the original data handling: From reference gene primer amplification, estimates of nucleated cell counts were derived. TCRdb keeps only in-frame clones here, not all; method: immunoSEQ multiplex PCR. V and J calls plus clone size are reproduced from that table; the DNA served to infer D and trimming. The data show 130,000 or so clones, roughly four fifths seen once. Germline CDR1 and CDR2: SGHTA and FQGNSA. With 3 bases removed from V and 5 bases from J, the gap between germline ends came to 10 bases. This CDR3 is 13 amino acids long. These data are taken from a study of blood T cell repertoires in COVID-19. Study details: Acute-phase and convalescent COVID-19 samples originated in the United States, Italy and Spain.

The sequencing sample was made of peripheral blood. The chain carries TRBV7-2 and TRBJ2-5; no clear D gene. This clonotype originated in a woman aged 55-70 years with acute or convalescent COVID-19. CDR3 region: CASSFGVRETQYF. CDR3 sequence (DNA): TGTGCCAGCAGCTTCGGAGTTAGGGAGACCCAGTACTTC.